This TCR beta chain stems from a study of OX40 agonist ivuxolimab in advanced cancers. Study as a whole: Patients got intravenous ivuxolimab at 0.01 to 10 mg/kg every 2 weeks.

J was trimmed by 6 bases and V by 7 bases; bases with no gene match: 8. The CDR3 has 13 residues. The germline CDR1 and CDR2 sequences are SGHRS and YFSETQ. Profiled with immunoSEQ multiplex PCR; TCRdb holds only in-frame clones, not every one. This sample yields 100,000 or so clones, of which around nine tenths are seen a single time; approximately 0.31% belongs to the top ten. The origin of this receptor is an adult with an advanced solid tumor such as melanoma, head and neck, liver or kidney cancer. The rearrangement links TRBV5-1 to TRBJ2-7, with TRBD1 identical over 9 bases. This specimen consisted of CD4+ or CD8+ T cells sorted from blood, obtained in a trial of the OX40 agonist ivuxolimab. The CDR3 loop reads CASARGQGGEQYF. The CDR3 region has the DNA TGCGCCAGCGCACGGGGACAGGGTGGCGAGCAGTACTTC.